This TCR beta chain was sequenced for a study of beta chain features in type 1 diabetes. Study-wide points: Whatever favoring of shorter templates PCR might show would apply equally to patients and controls. Small HLA sub-analyses could not settle whether HLA shapes TCRB rearrangement. TCRB CDR3s from Type 1 diabetes patients were moderately but significantly shorter in all four CD4+ subsets.

With respect to this clone: Its antigen is not identified.

Every isolated RNA sample was fully reverse transcribed, so sequencing captured expressed TCRB transcripts. Libraries were prepared by immunoSEQ multiplex PCR; TCRdb keeps only in-frame clonotypes and omits some of them. The table records some 900,000 clones, roughly 15% of them present only once. Germline CDR1 reads SGHRS; CDR2 reads YFSETQ. The CDR3 runs 17 residues. Losses at the gene ends were 3 bases for V and 6 bases for J; bases not matched to a gene: 14. The sequence derives from a woman under 30 in good health. The sample comprised naive CD4+ T cells from blood. The chain has TRBV5-1 and TRBJ2-1; TRBD1 agrees at 8 bases. As DNA, the CDR3 is TGCGCCAGCAGCTCTAGGAGGACAGGGACGCGTTCCAATGAGCAGTTCTTC. As protein: CASSSRRTGTRSNEQFF.